A selection of T cell receptor beta chains follows, all from one sample in a study of cytomegalovirus exposure and HLA in healthy donors. The assay was immunoSEQ multiplex PCR, and TCRdb's table has in-frame clones only and misses some. The table shows 100,000 to 150,000 clones, with approximately 92% occurring only once. Sequencing input: PBMCs. The receptors here all came from a woman aged 18-29 years in good health and CMV-seronegative. CDR3s leave out the opening cysteine and the closing phenylalanine or tryptophan.

CDR3 length	V gene	J gene	CDR3 protein
13	TRBV4-1	TRBJ1-1	ASSQGLGEETEAF
11	TRBV2	TRBJ2-5	ASSEAGGETQY
14	TRBV2	TRBJ2-1	ASSAPESGGFNEQF
11	TRBV2	TRBJ1-5	ASSYRLRQPQH
13	TRBV6-5	TRBJ1-5	ASSPTGYSNQPQH
15	TRBV5-1	TRBJ2-7	ASSLGPSGQSSYEQY
10	TRBV5-4	TRBJ2-3	ASSPEGYTQY
13	TRBV4-2	TRBJ1-2	ASSQDFPGPYGYT
12	TRBV14	TRBJ1-2	ASSKWTGDYGYT
10	TRBV9	TRBJ2-1	ASSRQVNEQF
10	TRBV6-5	TRBJ1-2	ASSPRGDGYT
12	TRBV28	TRBJ2-7	ATTGTPLAYEQY
10	TRBV11-1	TRBJ1-2	ASSHTGYGYT
13	TRBV28	TRBJ2-7	ASSQTDRSSYEQY
13	TRBV30	TRBJ1-1	AWSEHRTGNTEAF
13	TRBV10-1	TRBJ2-3	ASSDLAGASDTQY
13	TRBV29-1	TRBJ1-3	SVAPGVTSGNTIY
10	TRBV11-2	TRBJ1-2	ASSSNLYGYT
12	TRBV11-2	TRBJ1-1	ASSPGQGVGEAF
14	TRBV4-2	TRBJ2-1	ASSQDTSGPYNEQF
15	TRBV5-6	TRBJ2-2	ASTPGFEGVNTGELF
10	TRBV28	TRBJ2-7	ASNRQRYEQY
10	TRBV29-1	TRBJ1-2	SARQTSMGYT
11	TRBV19	TRBJ2-7	ASSIGHFYEQY
12	TRBV5-1	TRBJ2-5	ASSMGTREETQY
12	TRBV4-2	TRBJ1-4	ASSLPGTNEKLF
11	TRBV18	TRBJ1-4	ASSPRGTEKLF
13	TRBV18	TRBJ2-1	ASSPGQGVFDEQF
12	TRBV6-5	TRBJ1-1	ACRQGERNTEAF
13	TRBV27	TRBJ2-1	ASSEGAGGPGEQF
13	TRBV6-5	TRBJ1-5	ASRQDRGPNQPQH
13	TRBV6-5	TRBJ1-1	ASNRDRRENTEAF
15	TRBV12-5	TRBJ1-1	ASGLPSAEQGSTEAF
13	TRBV4-2	TRBJ1-5	ASSQDRRGNQPQH
14	TRBV6-6	TRBJ2-2	ASSSTQGAMAGELF
10	TRBV5-3	TRBJ1-1	ASQRGYTEAF
11	TRBV11-3	TRBJ1-1	ASSFGPNTEAF
11	TRBV30	TRBJ1-6	AWSRQDESPLH
12	TRBV5-1	TRBJ2-5	ASSPGLAQETQY
11	TRBV18	TRBJ1-1	ASSPGPGTEAF
13	TRBV28	TRBJ2-5	ASANTVGPAETQY
10	TRBV30	TRBJ1-2	AWTYTNYGYT
13	TRBV27	TRBJ2-1	ASSDSGGSYNEQF
12	TRBV28	TRBJ2-3	ASSWVAGPDTQY
11	TRBV5-4	TRBJ1-1	ASPGGQDTEAF
11	TRBV7-2	TRBJ1-1	ASSTQQNTEAF
13	TRBV18	TRBJ2-7	ASSPSPGVPYEQY
14	TRBV5-4	TRBJ2-2	ASSLVSGSNTGELF
13	TRBV27	TRBJ1-1	ASSLTQVLNTEAF
12	TRBV2	TRBJ2-3	ASSGGGTTDTQY
14	TRBV5-1	TRBJ2-5	ASSSPGQSISETQY
12	TRBV6-4	TRBJ2-7	ASNQGQASYEQY